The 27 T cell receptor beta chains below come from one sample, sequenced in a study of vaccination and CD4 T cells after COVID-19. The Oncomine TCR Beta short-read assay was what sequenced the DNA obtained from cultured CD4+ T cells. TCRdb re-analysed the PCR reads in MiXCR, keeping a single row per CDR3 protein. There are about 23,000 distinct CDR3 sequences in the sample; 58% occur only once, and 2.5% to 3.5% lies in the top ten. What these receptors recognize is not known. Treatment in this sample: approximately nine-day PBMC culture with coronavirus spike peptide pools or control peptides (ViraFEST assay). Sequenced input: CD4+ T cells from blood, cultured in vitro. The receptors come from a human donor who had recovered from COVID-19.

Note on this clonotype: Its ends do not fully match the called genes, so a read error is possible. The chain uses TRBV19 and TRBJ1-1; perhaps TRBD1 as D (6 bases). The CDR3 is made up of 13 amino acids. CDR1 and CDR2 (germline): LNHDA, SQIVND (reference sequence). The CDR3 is CVSSITGGGSIFF. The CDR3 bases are TGTGTCAGTAGTATAACGGGGGGCGGCTCGATTTTCTTT.

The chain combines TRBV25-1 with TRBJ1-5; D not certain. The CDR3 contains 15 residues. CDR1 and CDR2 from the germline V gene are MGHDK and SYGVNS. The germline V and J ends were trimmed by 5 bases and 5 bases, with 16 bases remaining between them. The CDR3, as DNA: TGTGCCAGCAGTCCTCGAGGTGTAACCGATCAGCCCCAGCATTTT. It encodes CASSPRGVTDQPQHF.

The CDR3 protein is CASRLTSGSYNEQFF. The CDR3 DNA follows: TGTGCCAGCAGGTTGACTAGCGGGTCCTACAATGAGCAGTTCTTC. V is TRBV5-4 and J is TRBJ2-1, with 10 bases identical to TRBD2. The germline CDR1 and CDR2 sequences are SGHNT and YYREEE (reference sequence). V was clipped by 5 bases and J by 1 base; unmatched bases: 3. The CDR3 runs 15 residues. The whole variable domain, remainder taken from reference TRBV5-4 and TRBJ2-1, is ETGVTQSPTHLIKTRGQQVTLRCSSQSGHNTVSWYQQALGQGPQFIFQYYREEENGRGNFPPRFSGLQFPNYSSELNVNALELDDSALYLCASRLTSGSYNEQFFGPGTRLTVL.

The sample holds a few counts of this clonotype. The CDR3 nucleotides are TGCAGTGCTAGACCGGGGGGGACCTACTACGAGCAGTACTTC. Translation: CSARPGGTYYEQYF. V is TRBV20-1 and J is TRBJ2-7; the match to TRBD2 covers 8 bases. The germline CDR1 and CDR2 sequences are DFQATT and SNEGSKA (reference sequence). Unmatched junction bases numbered 6, after V lost 2 bases and J lost 3 bases. The CDR3 extends over 14 amino acids.

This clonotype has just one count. The CDR3 spells CASSYGRGELFF. As DNA, the CDR3 is TGTGCCAGCAGTTACGGGCGGGGGGAGCTGTTTTTT. The chain uses TRBV6-5 and TRBJ2-2; D not resolved. Per the germline V gene, CDR1 is MNHEY and CDR2 is SVGAGI. This CDR3 has 12 amino acids. V dropped 2 bases and J dropped 8 bases, with 6 bases sitting between them.

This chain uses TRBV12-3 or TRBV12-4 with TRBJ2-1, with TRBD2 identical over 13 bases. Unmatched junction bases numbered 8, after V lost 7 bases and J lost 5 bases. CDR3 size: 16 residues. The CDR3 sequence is CASTRLAGGLNNEQFF. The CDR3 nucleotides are TGTGCCAGCACCAGACTAGCGGGGGGCCTAAACAATGAGCAGTTCTTC.

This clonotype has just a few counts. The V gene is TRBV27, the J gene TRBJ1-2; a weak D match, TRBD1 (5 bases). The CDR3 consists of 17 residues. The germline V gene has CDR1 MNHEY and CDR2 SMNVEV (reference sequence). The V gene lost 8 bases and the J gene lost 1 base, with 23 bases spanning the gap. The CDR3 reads CASSVRGMARGNYGYTF. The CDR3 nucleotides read TGTGCCAGCTCAGTTCGGGGGATGGCCCGGGGTAACTATGGCTACACCTTC.

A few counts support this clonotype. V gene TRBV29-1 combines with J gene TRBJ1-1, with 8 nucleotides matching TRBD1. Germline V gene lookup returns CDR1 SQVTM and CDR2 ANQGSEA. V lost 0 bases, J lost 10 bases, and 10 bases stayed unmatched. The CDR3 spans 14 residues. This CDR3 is CSVEDIGQGGSAFF. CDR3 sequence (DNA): TGCAGCGTTGAAGATATAGGACAGGGAGGCTCAGCTTTCTTT. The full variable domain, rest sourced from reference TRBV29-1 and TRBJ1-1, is SAVISQKPSRDICQRGTSLTIQCQVDSQVTMMFWYRQQPGQSLTLIATANQGSEATYESGFVIDKFPISRPNLTFSTLTVSNMSPEDSSIYLCSVEDIGQGGSAFFGQGTRLTVV.

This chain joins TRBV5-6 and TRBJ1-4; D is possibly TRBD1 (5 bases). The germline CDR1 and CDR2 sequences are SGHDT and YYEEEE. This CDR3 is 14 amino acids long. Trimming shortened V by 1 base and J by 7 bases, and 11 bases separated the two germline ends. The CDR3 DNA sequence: TGTGCCAGCAGCTTGCAGGGAATAGGTGAAAAACTGTTTTTT. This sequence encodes CASSLQGIGEKLFF.

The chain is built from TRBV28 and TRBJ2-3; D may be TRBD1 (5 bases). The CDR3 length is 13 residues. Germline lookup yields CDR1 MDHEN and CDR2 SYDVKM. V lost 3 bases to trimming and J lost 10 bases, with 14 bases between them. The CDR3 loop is CASSLTLGVAQYF. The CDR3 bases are TGTGCCAGCAGTTTGACTTTAGGGGTCGCGCAGTATTTT.

CDR3 coding DNA: TGCAGTGCCCACGGGCAGGGCGATTCACCCCTCCACTTT. Its protein is CSAHGQGDSPLHF. The V gene is TRBV20-1, the J gene TRBJ1-6; a possible D gene is TRBD1 (5 bases). The V gene's germline CDR1 is DFQATT and CDR2 SNEGSKA (reference sequence). Trimming removed 6 bases from V and 8 bases from J, with 14 bases in between. CDR3 length: 13 amino acids.

CDR3 loop: CASGQGGSNQPQHF. In DNA, the CDR3 is TGTGCCAGCGGGCAGGGGGGTAGCAATCAGCCCCAGCATTTT. J is TRBJ1-5 and V is TRBV2; 7 nucleotides align to TRBD1. The CDR3 extends over 14 amino acids. Germline V gene lookup returns CDR1 SNHLY and CDR2 FYNNEI. V lost 8 bases to trimming and J lost 0 bases; unmatched junction nucleotides: 4.

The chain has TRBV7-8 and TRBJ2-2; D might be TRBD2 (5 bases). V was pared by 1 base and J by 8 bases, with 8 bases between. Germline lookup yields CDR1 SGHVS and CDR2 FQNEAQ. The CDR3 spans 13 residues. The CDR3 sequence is CASSLGSGGELFF. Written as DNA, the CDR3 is TGTGCCAGCAGCTTAGGGTCGGGGGGGGAGCTGTTTTTT.

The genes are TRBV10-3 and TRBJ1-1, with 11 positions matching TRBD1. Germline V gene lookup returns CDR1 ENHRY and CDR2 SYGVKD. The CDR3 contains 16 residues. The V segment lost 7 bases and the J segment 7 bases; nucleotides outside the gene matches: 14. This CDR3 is CAIMGRDRGGRGEAFF. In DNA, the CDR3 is TGTGCCATCATGGGCAGGGACAGGGGGGGAAGAGGTGAAGCTTTCTTT.

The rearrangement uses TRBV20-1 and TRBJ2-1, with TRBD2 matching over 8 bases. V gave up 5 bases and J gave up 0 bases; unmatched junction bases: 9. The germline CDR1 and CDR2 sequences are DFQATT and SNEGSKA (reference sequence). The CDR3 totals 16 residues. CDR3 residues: CSAPARAGGSYNEQFF. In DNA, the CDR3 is TGCAGTGCTCCGGCGCGGGCGGGGGGCTCCTACAATGAGCAGTTCTTC.

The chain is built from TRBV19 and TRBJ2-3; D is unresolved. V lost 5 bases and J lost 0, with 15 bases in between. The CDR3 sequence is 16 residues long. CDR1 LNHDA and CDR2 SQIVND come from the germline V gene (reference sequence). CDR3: CASSDRQGFSTDTQYF. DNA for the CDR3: TGTGCCAGTAGTGACCGACAAGGCTTTAGCACAGATACGCAGTATTTT.

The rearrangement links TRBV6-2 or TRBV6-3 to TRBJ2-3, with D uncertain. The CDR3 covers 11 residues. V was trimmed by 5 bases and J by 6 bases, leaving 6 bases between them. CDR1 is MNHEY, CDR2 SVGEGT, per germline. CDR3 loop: CASSDRDTQYF. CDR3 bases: TGTGCCAGCAGTGACCGGGATACGCAGTATTTT.

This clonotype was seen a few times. The DNA for the CDR3 is TGCAGTGCTAGCTCTCCCGGTTCGCCCTCCTACGAGCAGTACTTC. As protein: CSASSPGSPSYEQYF. This sequence joins TRBV20-1 and TRBJ2-7; D uncertain. From germline, CDR1 is DFQATT and CDR2 SNEGSKA (reference sequence). The CDR3 totals 15 residues. Trimming pared 3 bases from V and 0 bases from J, leaving 15 bases between.

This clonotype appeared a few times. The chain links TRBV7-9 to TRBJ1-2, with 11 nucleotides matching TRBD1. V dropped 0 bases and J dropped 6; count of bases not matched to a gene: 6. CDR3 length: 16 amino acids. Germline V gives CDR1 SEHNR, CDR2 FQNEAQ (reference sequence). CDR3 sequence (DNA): TGTGCCAGCAGCTTAGCCCGGACAGGGGGCGTTGATGGCTACACCTTC. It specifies CASSLARTGGVDGYTF.

CDR3 amino acids: CASSRSGASWTQYF. The CDR3 DNA reads TGTGCCAGCAGTCGCAGCGGGGCCAGTTGGACCCAGTACTTC. The chain combines TRBV6-1 with TRBJ2-5, with 7 nucleotides matching TRBD2. Germline V CDR1 and CDR2: MNHNS, SASEGT. This CDR3 contains 14 residues. V lost 5 bases to trimming and J lost 7 bases; unmatched junction nucleotides: 10.

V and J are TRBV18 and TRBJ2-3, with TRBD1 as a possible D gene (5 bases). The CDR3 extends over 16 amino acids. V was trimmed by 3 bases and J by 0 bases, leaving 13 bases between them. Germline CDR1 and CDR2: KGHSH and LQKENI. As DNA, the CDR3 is TGTGCCAGCTCACCTCTGGACACATCTAGCACAGATACGCAGTATTTT. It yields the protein CASSPLDTSSTDTQYF.

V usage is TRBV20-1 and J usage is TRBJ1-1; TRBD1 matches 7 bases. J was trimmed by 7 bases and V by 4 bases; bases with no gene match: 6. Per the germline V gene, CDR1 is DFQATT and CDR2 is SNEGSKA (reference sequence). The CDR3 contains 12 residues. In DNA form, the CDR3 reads TGCAGTGCTACAGGGGGAGGTCTTGAAGCTTTCTTT. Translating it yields CSATGGGLEAFF.

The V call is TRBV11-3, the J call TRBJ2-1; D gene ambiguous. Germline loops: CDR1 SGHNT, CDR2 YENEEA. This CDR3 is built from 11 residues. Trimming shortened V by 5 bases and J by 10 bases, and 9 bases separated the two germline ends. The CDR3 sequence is CASSLRWEQFF. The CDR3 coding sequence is TGTGCCAGCAGCCTCCGTTGGGAGCAGTTCTTC.

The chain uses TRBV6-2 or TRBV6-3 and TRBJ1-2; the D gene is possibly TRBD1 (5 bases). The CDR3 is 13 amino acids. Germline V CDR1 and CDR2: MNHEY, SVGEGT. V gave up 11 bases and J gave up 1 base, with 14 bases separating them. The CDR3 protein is CAASRGDNYGYTF. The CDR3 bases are TGTGCCGCCTCGCGGGGGGATAACTATGGCTACACCTTC.

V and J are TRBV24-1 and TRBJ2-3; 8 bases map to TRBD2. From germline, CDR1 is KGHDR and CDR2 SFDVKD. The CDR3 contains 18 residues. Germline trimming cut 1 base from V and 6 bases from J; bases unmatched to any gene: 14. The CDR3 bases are TGTGCCACCAGTGATTTTGCCCGGGCGGGACTAGAAAGGGATACGCAGTATTTT. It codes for CATSDFARAGLERDTQYF.

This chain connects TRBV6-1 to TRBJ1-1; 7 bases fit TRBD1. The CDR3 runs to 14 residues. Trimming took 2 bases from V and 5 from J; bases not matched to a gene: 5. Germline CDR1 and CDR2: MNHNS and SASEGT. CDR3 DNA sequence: TGTGCCAGCAGTGAATACACAGGGGAGACTGAAGCTTTCTTT. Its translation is CASSEYTGETEAFF.

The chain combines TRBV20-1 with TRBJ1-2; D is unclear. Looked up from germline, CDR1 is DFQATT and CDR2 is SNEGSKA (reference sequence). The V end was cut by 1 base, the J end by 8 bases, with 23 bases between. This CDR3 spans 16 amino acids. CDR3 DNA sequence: TGCAGTGCTAGAGGACCCCCGGGCCACATCTCGTTCGGCTACACCTTC. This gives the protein CSARGPPGHISFGYTF.